The text below deals with one T cell receptor (beta chain). Its specificity is not known. The germline CDR1 and CDR2 sequences are SGHTA and FQGTGA. This CDR3 is built from 14 residues. V lost 4 bases and J lost 3; bases outside the gene matches: 4. The targeted sequencing depth was 1 in 200,000 to 1 in 1 million T cells. The method was immunoSEQ multiplex PCR; TCRdb's version includes in-frame clones alone and lacks a portion of them. Here the sample spans fewer than 400,000 clones, roughly 67% being singletons. This sample stems from a study of cytotoxic CD8 clonotypes in ibrutinib-treated CLL. Across the whole study: Results showed around 25 partial and 2 complete responses; following median around 73 months, approximately 14 remained remitted, approximately 12 advanced. Timing of response sample collection was a median approximately eleven months after treatment start, with a range of 6 to 36.

Findings of the study overall: Rare overall, public clonotypes shrank or held steady under therapy.

This receptor was obtained from a human donor with chronic lymphocytic leukemia. Sequencing was performed on PBMCs, taken after 36 months of ibrutinib treatment. The rearrangement joins TRBV7-3 to TRBJ2-3; 7 bases are shared with TRBD2. The DNA of the CDR3 is TGTGCCAGCAGCTCATCGGGACTAACAGATACGCAGTATTTT. Translation: CASSSSGLTDTQYF.